This T cell receptor (beta chain) stems from a study of T cells of healthy individuals. The CDR3 runs 11 residues. Per the germline V gene, CDR1 is DFQATT and CDR2 is SNEGSKA (reference sequence). The V end lost 6 bases, the J end lost 5 bases, and 9 bases lay between the germline ends. In this sample, this clonotype turned up a few times. In TCRdb, the 5' RACE reads were re-called with MiXCR into one record per CDR3 protein. The table has 90,000 to 100,000 distinct CDR3 sequences, roughly 15% seen once. The clonotype was recovered from a human donor in good health. The genes are TRBV20-1 and TRBJ2-3; D gene ambiguous. For the CDR3, the DNA is TGCAGTGCCCCCCAGGAAGATACGCAGTATTTT. Its translation: CSAPQEDTQYF.